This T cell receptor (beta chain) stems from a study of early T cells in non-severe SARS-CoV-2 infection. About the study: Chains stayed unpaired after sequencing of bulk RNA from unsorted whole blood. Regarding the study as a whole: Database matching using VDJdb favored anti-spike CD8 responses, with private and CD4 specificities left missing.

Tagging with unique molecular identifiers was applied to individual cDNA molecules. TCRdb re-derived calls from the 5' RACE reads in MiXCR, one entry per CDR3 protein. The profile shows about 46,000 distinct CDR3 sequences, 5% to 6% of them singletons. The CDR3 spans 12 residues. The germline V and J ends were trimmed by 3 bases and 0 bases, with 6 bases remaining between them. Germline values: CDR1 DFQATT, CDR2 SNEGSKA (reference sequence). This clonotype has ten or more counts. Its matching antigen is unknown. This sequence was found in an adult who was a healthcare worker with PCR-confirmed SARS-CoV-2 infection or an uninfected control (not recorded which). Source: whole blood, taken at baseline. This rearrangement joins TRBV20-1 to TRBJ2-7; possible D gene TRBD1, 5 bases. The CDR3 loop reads CSARTDSYEQYF. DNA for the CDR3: TGCAGTGCTAGGACAGACTCCTACGAGCAGTACTTC.